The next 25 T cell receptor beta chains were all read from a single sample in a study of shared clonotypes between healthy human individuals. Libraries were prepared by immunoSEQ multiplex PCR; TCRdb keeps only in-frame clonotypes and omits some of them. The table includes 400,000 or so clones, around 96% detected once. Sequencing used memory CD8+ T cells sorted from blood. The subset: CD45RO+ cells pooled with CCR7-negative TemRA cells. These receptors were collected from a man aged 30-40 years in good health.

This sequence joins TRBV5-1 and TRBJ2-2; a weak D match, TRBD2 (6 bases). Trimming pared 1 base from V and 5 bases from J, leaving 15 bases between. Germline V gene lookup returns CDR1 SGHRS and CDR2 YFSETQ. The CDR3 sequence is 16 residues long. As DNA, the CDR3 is TGCGCCAGCAGCTTGATCACGGGAGCTGGGACCGGGGAGCTGTTTTTT. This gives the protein CASSLITGAGTGELFF.

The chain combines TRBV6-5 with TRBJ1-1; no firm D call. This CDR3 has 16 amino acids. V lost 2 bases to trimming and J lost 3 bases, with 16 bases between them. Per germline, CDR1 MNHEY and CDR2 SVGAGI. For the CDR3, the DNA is TGTGCCAGCAGTTACGCACGAGGGTTTCGGTACACTGAAGCTTTCTTT. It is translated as CASSYARGFRYTEAFF.

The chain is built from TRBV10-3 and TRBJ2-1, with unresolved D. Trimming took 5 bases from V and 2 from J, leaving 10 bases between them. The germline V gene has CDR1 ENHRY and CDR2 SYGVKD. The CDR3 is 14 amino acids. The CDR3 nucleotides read TGTGCCATCAGTAACGGGTGGACCTACAATGAGCAGTTCTTC. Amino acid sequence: CAISNGWTYNEQFF.

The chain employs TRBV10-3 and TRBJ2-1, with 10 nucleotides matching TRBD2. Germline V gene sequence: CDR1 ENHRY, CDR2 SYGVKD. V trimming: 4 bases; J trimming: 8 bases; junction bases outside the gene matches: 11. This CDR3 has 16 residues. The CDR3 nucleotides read TGTGCCATCAGTGTTATGCTAGCGGGAGTAATAGATGAGCAGTTCTTC. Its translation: CAISVMLAGVIDEQFF.

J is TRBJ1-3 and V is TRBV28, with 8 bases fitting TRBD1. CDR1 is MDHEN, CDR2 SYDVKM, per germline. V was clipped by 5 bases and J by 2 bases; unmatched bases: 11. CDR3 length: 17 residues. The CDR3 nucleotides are TGTGCCAGCAGTCCCCGAGCCCAGGGACAGGCTGGAAACACCATATATTTT. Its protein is CASSPRAQGQAGNTIYF. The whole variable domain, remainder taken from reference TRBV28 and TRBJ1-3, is DVKVTQSSRYLVKRTGEKVFLECVQDMDHENMFWYRQDPGLGLRLIYFSYDVKMKEKGDIPEGYSVSREKKERFSLILESASTNQTSMYLCASSPRAQGQAGNTIYFGEGSWLTVV.

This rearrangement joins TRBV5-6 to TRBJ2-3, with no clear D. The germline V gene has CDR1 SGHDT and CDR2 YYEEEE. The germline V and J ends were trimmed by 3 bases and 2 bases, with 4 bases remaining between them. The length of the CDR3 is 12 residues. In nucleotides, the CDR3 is TGTGCCAGCAGCTGGGACACAGATACGCAGTATTTT. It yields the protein CASSWDTDTQYF.

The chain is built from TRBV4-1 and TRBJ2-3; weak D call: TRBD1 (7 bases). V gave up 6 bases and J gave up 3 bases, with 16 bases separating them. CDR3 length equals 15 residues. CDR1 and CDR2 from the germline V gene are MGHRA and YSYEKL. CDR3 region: CASRGGTATTDTQYF. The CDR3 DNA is TGCGCCAGCAGGGGCGGGACAGCGACTACAGATACGCAGTATTTT.

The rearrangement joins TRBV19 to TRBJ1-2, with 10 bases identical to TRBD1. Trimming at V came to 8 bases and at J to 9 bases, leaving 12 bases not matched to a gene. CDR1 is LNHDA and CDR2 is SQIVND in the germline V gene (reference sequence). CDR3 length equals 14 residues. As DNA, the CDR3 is TGTGCCAGTCGACAGGGGGCAAGGGGTGTAAGCTACACCTTC. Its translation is CASRQGARGVSYTF. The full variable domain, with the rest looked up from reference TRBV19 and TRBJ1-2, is DGGITQSPKYLFRKEGQNVTLSCEQNLNHDAMYWYRQDPGQGLRLIYYSQIVNDFQKGDIAEGYSVSREKKESFPLTVTSAQKNPTAFYLCASRQGARGVSYTFGSGTRLTVV.

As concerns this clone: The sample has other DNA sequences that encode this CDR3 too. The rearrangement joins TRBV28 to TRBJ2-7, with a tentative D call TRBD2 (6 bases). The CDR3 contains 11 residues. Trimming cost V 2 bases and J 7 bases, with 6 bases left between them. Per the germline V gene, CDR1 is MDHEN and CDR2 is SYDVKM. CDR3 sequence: CASSLGGEQYF. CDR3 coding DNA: TGTGCCAGCAGTTTAGGGGGGGAGCAGTACTTC.

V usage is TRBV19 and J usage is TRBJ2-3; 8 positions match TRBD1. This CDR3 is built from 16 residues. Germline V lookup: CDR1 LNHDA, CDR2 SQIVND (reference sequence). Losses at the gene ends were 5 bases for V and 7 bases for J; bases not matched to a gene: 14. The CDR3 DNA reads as TGTGCCAGTAGTTTGAGGGGGGACAGGCTAGGGAATACGCAGTATTTT. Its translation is CASSLRGDRLGNTQYF.

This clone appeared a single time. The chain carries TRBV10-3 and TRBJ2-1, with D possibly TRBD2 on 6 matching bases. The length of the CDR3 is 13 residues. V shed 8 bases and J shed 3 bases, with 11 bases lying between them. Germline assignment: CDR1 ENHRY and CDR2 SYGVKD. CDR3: CAISGTDYNEQFF. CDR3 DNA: TGTGCCATCTCCGGGACTGACTACAATGAGCAGTTCTTC.

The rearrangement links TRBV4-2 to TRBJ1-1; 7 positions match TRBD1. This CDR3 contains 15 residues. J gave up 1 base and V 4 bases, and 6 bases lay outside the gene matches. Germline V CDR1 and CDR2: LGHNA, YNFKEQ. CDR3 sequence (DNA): TGTGCCAGCAGCCTTCAACAGGGGACGAACACTGAAGCTTTCTTT. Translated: CASSLQQGTNTEAFF.

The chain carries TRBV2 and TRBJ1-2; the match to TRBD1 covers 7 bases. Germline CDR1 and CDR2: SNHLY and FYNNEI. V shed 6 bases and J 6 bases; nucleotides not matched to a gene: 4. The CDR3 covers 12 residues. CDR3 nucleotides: TGTGCCAGCAGCGCGACAGGGAATGGCTACACCTTC. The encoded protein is CASSATGNGYTF.

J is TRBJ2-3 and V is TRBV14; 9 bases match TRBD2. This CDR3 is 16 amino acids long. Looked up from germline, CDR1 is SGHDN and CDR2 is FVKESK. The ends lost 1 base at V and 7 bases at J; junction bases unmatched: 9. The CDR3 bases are TGTGCCAGCAGCCAAGTCCCTGCGGGAGGGTTGTATACGCAGTATTTT. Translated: CASSQVPAGGLYTQYF.

The CDR3 loop is CASSDNVNTEAFF. DNA of the CDR3: TGTGCCAGCAGCGACAACGTGAACACTGAAGCTTTCTTT. The chain employs TRBV9 and TRBJ1-1; D gene ambiguous. V shed 3 bases and J shed 0 bases, with 6 bases lying between them. CDR3 size: 13 residues. CDR1 and CDR2 (germline): SGDLS, YYNGEE. Combining the CDR3 with reference TRBV9 and TRBJ1-1 gives the whole variable domain DSGVTQTPKHLITATGQRVTLRCSPRSGDLSVYWYQQSLDQGLQFLIQYYNGEERAKGNILERFSAQQFPDLHSELNLSSLELGDSALYFCASSDNVNTEAFFGQGTRLTVV.

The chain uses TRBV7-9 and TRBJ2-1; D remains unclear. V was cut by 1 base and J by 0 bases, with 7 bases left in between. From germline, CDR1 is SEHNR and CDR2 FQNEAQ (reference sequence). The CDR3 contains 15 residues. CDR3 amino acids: CASSLVASSYNEQFF. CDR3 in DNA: TGTGCCAGCAGCTTAGTGGCTAGCTCCTACAATGAGCAGTTCTTC.

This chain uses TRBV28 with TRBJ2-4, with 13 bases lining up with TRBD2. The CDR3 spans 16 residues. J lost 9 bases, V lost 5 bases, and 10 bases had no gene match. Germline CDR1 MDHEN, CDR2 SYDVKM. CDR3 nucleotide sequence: TGTGCCAGCAGTGTCTCACTAGCGGGAGGGCCGGGCATTCAGTACTTC. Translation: CASSVSLAGGPGIQYF.

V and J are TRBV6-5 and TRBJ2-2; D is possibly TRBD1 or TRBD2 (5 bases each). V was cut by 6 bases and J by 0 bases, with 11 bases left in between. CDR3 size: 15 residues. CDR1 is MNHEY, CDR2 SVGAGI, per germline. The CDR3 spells CASSRDPSNTGELFF. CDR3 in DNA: TGTGCCAGCAGCCGGGACCCATCGAACACCGGGGAGCTGTTTTTT.

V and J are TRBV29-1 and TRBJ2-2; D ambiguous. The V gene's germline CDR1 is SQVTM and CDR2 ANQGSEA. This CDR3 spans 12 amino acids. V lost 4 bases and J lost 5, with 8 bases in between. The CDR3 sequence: CSVVRWTGELFF. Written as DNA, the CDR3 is TGCAGCGTTGTAAGGTGGACCGGGGAGCTGTTTTTT.

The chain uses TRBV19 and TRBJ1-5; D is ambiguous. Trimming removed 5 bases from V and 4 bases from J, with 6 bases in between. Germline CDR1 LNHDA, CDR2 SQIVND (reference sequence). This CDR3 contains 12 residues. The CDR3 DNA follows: TGTGCCAGTAGTCATGTAAATCAGCCCCAGCATTTT. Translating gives CASSHVNQPQHF.

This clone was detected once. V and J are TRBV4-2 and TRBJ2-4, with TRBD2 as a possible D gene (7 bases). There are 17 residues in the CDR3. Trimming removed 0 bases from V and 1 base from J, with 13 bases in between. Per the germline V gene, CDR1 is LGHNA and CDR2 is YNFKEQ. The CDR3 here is CASSQEAGRGAKNIQYF. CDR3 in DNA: TGTGCCAGCAGCCAAGAAGCGGGAAGGGGGGCCAAAAACATTCAGTACTTC.

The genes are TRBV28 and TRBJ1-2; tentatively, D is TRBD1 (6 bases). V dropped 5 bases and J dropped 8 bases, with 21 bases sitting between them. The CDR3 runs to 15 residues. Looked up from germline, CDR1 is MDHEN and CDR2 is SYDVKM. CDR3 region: CASSPPRTEAEGYTF. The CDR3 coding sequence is TGTGCCAGCAGTCCCCCTCGGACAGAAGCGGAAGGCTACACCTTC.

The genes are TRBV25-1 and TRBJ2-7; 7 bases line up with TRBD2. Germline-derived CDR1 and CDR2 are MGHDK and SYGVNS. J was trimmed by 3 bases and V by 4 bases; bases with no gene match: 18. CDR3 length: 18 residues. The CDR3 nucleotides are TGTGCCAGCAGTGTAGGTACCGGGACTACACCCCTCCACTACGAGCAGTACTTC. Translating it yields CASSVGTGTTPLHYEQYF.

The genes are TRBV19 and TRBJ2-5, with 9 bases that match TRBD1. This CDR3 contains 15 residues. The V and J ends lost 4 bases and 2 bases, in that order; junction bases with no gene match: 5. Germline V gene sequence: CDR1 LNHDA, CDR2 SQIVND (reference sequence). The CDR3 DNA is TGTGCCAGTAGTAAAGACAGGGGGTGGCAAGAGACCCAGTACTTC. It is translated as CASSKDRGWQETQYF.

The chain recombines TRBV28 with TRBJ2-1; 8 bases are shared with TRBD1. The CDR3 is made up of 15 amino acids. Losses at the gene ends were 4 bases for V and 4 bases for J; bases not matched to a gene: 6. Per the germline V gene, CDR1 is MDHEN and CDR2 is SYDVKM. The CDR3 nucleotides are TGTGCCAGCAGTTCCGCCGGGACAGGATACAATGAGCAGTTCTTC. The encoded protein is CASSSAGTGYNEQFF.